This entry lists 32 T cell receptor beta chains sequenced from one sample in a study of response to subunit inactivated influenza vaccine. TCRdb independently ran MiXCR on the RT-PCR reads; one entry per CDR3 protein. The sample yields 500,000 or so distinct CDR3 sequences, approximately 15% seen once. The sequencing used CD4+ T cells sorted from PBMCs, collected less than 25 months after vaccination. These receptors all come from a man between 50 and 75 years old who received an inactivated influenza vaccine.

A note on this clonotype: This CDR3 is missing its conserved last phenylalanine or tryptophan, likely due to a read error. The chain carries TRBV29-1 and TRBJ2-4; the D is unclear. The length of the CDR3 is 14 residues. Germline V gene lookup returns CDR1 SQVTM and CDR2 ANQGSEA. Trimming took 4 bases from V and 0 from J, leaving 10 bases between them. CDR3 bases: TGCAGCGTTGTTCCGGAACTAGCCAAAAACATTCAGTACTCC. This sequence encodes CSVVPELAKNIQYS.

In its sample, this clonotype was seen many times. The chain uses TRBV29-1 and TRBJ1-1, with D uncertain. The ends were cut back, 3 bases at V and 8 bases at J, with 16 bases in the middle. Germline V gene lookup returns CDR1 SQVTM and CDR2 ANQGSEA. The CDR3 consists of 13 residues. CDR3 bases: TGCAGCGTTGATGCCCCCACGGGGAGGGAAGCTTTCTTT. Amino acid sequence: CSVDAPTGREAFF.

The rearrangement joins TRBV20-1 to TRBJ2-5; 8 bases map to TRBD2. V lost 5 bases and J lost 2; bases outside the gene matches: 7. This CDR3 spans 14 amino acids. Germline V lookup: CDR1 DFQATT, CDR2 SNEGSKA (reference sequence). The CDR3 DNA follows: TGCAGTGCTGAACGGGGGGGCCGGCAAGAGACCCAGTACTTC. As protein: CSAERGGRQETQYF.

This clonotype was seen only a few times. This chain uses TRBV5-1 with TRBJ2-2, with 7 bases aligning to TRBD1. The length of the CDR3 is 16 residues. Unmatched junction bases numbered 5, after V lost 3 bases and J lost 0 bases. Germline CDR1 reads SGHRS; CDR2 reads YFSETQ. The CDR3 spells CASSSYRGSNTGELFF. As DNA, the CDR3 is TGCGCCAGCAGCTCGTACAGGGGATCGAACACCGGGGAGCTGTTTTTT.

The chain is built from TRBV20-1 and TRBJ2-2; D is uncertain. V dropped 1 base and J dropped 4 bases, with 7 bases sitting between them. The CDR3 is 13 residues long. Germline lookup yields CDR1 DFQATT and CDR2 SNEGSKA (reference sequence). The CDR3 sequence: CSARGFGTGELFF. CDR3 in DNA: TGCAGTGCTAGAGGGTTTGGCACCGGGGAGCTGTTTTTT.

This clonotype has just a few counts. The chain combines TRBV6-1 with TRBJ1-2; 8 positions match TRBD1. This CDR3 contains 15 residues. Germline values: CDR1 MNHNS, CDR2 SASEGT. Germline trimming cut 4 bases from V and 2 bases from J; bases unmatched to any gene: 6. The CDR3 is CASSGTGPPNYGYTF. CDR3 bases: TGTGCCAGCAGTGGGACAGGGCCCCCGAACTATGGCTACACCTTC.

This clonotype was found many times. The chain recombines TRBV3-1 with TRBJ2-5, with TRBD2 matching 10 bases. After removal of 1 base from V and 6 bases from J, the junction contained 2 bases not matched to a gene. Germline values: CDR1 LGHDT, CDR2 YNNKEL (reference sequence). The CDR3 spans 14 residues. In DNA form, the CDR3 reads TGTGCCAGCAGCCAAGTAGCGGGGGGAAAGACCCAGTACTTC. Its protein is CASSQVAGGKTQYF.

The V gene is TRBV7-9, the J gene TRBJ2-7; 10 bases align to TRBD2. Germline V lookup: CDR1 SEHNR, CDR2 FQNEAQ (reference sequence). V was pared by 3 bases and J by 2 bases, with 4 bases of the junction left unmatched. The CDR3 consists of 15 residues. The CDR3 loop reads CASSFGAGGPYEQYF. DNA of the CDR3: TGTGCCAGCAGCTTTGGAGCGGGAGGGCCCTACGAGCAGTACTTC.

This chain links TRBV20-1 with TRBJ2-7, with 7 bases fitting TRBD1. CDR1 is DFQATT, CDR2 SNEGSKA, per germline (reference sequence). V trimming: 2 bases; J trimming: 2 bases; junction bases outside the gene matches: 9. CDR3 length equals 15 residues. The CDR3 loop reads CSARNDRVPTYEQYF. CDR3 DNA: TGCAGTGCTAGAAACGACAGGGTTCCAACCTACGAGCAGTACTTC.

For the CDR3, the DNA is TGTGCCAGCAGCTTTTCGGGCAGGAGATACAATGAGCAGTTCTTC. Translated: CASSFSGRRYNEQFF. The chain employs TRBV11-1 and TRBJ2-1; no firm D call. V lost 3 bases and J 4 bases, leaving 13 bases between the germline ends. CDR3 length: 15 amino acids. Germline CDR1 reads SGHAT; CDR2 reads FQDESV (reference sequence).

This clonotype occurred a few times. The chain has TRBV28 and TRBJ2-7; 7 bases line up with TRBD1. CDR1 MDHEN and CDR2 SYDVKM come from the germline V gene. The CDR3 extends over 12 amino acids. V dropped 5 bases and J dropped 6; count of bases not matched to a gene: 4. DNA of the CDR3: TGTGCCAGCAGTCAACAGGGGTTCGAGCAGTACTTC. It yields the protein CASSQQGFEQYF.

In this sample, this clonotype turned up many times. The CDR3 DNA reads TGTGCCAGCAGCCGGATCCGACAATCACATAGCAATCAGCCCCAGCATTTT. Its protein is CASSRIRQSHSNQPQHF. The chain carries TRBV11-1 and TRBJ1-5; no firm D call. Germline CDR1 SGHAT, CDR2 FQDESV (reference sequence). With 5 bases removed from V and 0 bases from J, the gap between germline ends came to 17 bases. CDR3 length: 17 residues. Complete variable domain (other parts from reference TRBV11-1 and TRBJ1-5): EAEVAQSPRYKITEKSQAVAFWCDPISGHATLYWYRQILGQGPELLVQFQDESVVDDSQLPKDRFSAERLKGVDSTLKIQPAELGDSAMYLCASSRIRQSHSNQPQHFGDGTRLSIL.

The chain recombines TRBV12-3 or TRBV12-4 with TRBJ2-2; no reliable D call. Trimming pared 3 bases from V and 7 bases from J, leaving 6 bases between. The CDR3 loop spans 12 amino acids. The chain's CDR3 is CASSFGIGELFF. CDR3 nucleotide sequence: TGTGCCAGCAGTTTTGGTATCGGGGAGCTGTTTTTT.

V and J are TRBV12-3 or TRBV12-4 and TRBJ1-3; D gene unclear. V shed 7 bases and J shed 9 bases, with 13 bases lying between them. The CDR3 has 12 residues. The DNA for the CDR3 is TGTGCCAGCACCCGGGATTCTACCACCATATATTTT. Protein sequence: CASTRDSTTIYF.

The V call is TRBV7-2, the J call TRBJ2-1; tentative D call: TRBD2 (6 bases). Germline V gene lookup returns CDR1 SGHTA and CDR2 FQGNSA. Trimming left V 5 bases short and J 2 bases short, with 10 bases between. This CDR3 has 14 amino acids. CDR3 sequence (DNA): TGTGCCAGCAGCCCCGGGAGTGCCTACAATGAGCAGTTCTTC. Amino acids: CASSPGSAYNEQFF.

V is TRBV29-1 and J is TRBJ2-1; TRBD2 matches 10 bases. The V and J ends lost 6 bases and 5 bases, in that order; junction bases with no gene match: 10. Germline CDR1 is SQVTM and CDR2 is ANQGSEA. The CDR3 runs to 15 residues. This CDR3 is CSVLTLAGMNNEQFF. DNA for the CDR3: TGCAGCGTCCTCACACTAGCGGGAATGAACAATGAGCAGTTCTTC.

This clonotype was recorded a few times. V gene TRBV20-1 combines with J gene TRBJ2-3; the D call may be TRBD1 or TRBD2 (6 bases each). V was clipped by 6 bases and J by 1 base, with 11 bases between them. The V gene's germline CDR1 is DFQATT and CDR2 SNEGSKA (reference sequence). The CDR3 runs to 13 residues. DNA of the CDR3: TGCAGTGCGGGGGGCCTAGGCACAGATACGCAGTATTTT. It is translated as CSAGGLGTDTQYF.

For this clonotype: No DNA is shown, since the ends of the CDR3 on it are uncertain; the CDR3 is the one TCRdb lists. The chain joins TRBV6-1 to TRBJ1-1. The CDR3 region is 13 residues in length, termini included. CDR1 and CDR2 from the germline V gene are MNHNS and SASEGT. The CDR3 is CASSTVFGSEAFF.

This clonotype appeared a few times. The chain is built from TRBV20-1 and TRBJ2-3; TRBD2 aligns across 8 bases. The CDR3 is 15 residues long. After removal of 1 base from V and 2 bases from J, the junction contained 5 bases not matched to a gene. Germline CDR1 and CDR2: DFQATT and SNEGSKA (reference sequence). The CDR3 bases are TGCAGTGCTAGAGTGCCGGGAGGGAACACAGATACGCAGTATTTT. Translation gives CSARVPGGNTDTQYF.

Only a few counts were recorded for this clonotype. J is TRBJ1-3 and V is TRBV5-1, with a tentative D call TRBD1 (5 bases). The CDR3 runs to 15 residues. Trimming removed 3 bases at V and 0 bases at J, with 10 bases between. Germline V lookup: CDR1 SGHRS, CDR2 YFSETQ. CDR3 protein: CASSSDTNSGNTIYF. The DNA of the CDR3 is TGCGCCAGCAGCTCGGACACAAACTCTGGAAACACCATATATTTT.

There are a few counts of this clonotype. The chain uses TRBV5-6 and TRBJ1-1; tentatively, D is TRBD1 (5 bases). The CDR3 has 15 residues. Germline CDR1 SGHDT, CDR2 YYEEEE. The V and J ends lost 5 bases and 1 base respectively, with 15 bases between them. In nucleotides, the CDR3 is TGTGCCAGCAGTTCGTATAGGGGAAGGAACACTGAAGCTTTCTTT. As protein: CASSSYRGRNTEAFF.

The genes are TRBV7-8 and TRBJ2-3; a possible D gene is TRBD1 (6 bases). The V gene lost 5 bases and the J gene lost 4 bases, with 22 bases spanning the gap. This CDR3 spans 17 amino acids. The germline V gene encodes CDR1 SGHVS and CDR2 FQNEAQ. The CDR3 sequence is CASSRVPGDFRADTQYF. The CDR3 coding sequence is TGTGCCAGCAGCCGAGTACCAGGGGATTTCCGAGCAGATACGCAGTATTTT.

This clonotype was counted many times. This chain joins TRBV12-3 or TRBV12-4 and TRBJ2-2; no clear D. This CDR3 region has 13 residues. Deletions cut 7 bases from V and 8 bases from J, with 14 bases between. CDR3 in amino acids: CASNTLDSGELFF. DNA for the CDR3: TGTGCCAGCAATACCCTAGATTCTGGGGAGCTGTTTTTT.

This clonotype has only a few counts. This chain uses TRBV12-3 or TRBV12-4 with TRBJ1-2; 8 nucleotides align to TRBD1. The CDR3 runs to 14 residues. V was pared by 5 bases and J by 0 bases, with 2 bases of the junction left unmatched. The CDR3 protein is CASSRTGTNYGYTF. In DNA form, the CDR3 reads TGTGCCAGCAGTCGGACAGGGACTAACTATGGCTACACCTTC.

This clonotype was counted only a few times. The genes are TRBV20-1 and TRBJ1-6; D uncertain. Germline CDR1 reads DFQATT; CDR2 reads SNEGSKA (reference sequence). V was cut by 0 bases and J by 11 bases, with 17 bases left in between. CDR3 length: 15 residues. CDR3 nucleotides: TGCAGTGCTAGAGAGGGGAGCAGCCCGGGGACACCCCTCCACTTT. This gives the protein CSAREGSSPGTPLHF.

V is TRBV20-1 and J is TRBJ2-5, with 8 nucleotides matching TRBD2. The CDR3 contains 17 residues. V lost 0 bases and J lost 4; bases outside the gene matches: 13. Germline lookup yields CDR1 DFQATT and CDR2 SNEGSKA (reference sequence). The CDR3 DNA reads as TGCAGTGCTAGAGAAGGGCGGGGGGTTGACTTGGCAGAGACCCAGTACTTC. This gives the protein CSAREGRGVDLAETQYF.

The rearrangement uses TRBV20-1 and TRBJ2-1; D is perhaps TRBD1 (6 bases). The CDR3 covers 13 residues. The V gene's germline CDR1 is DFQATT and CDR2 SNEGSKA (reference sequence). The ends were cut back, 1 base at V and 8 bases at J, with 12 bases in the middle. The CDR3 here is CSARGRTVHEQFF. The CDR3 bases are TGCAGTGCTAGAGGGAGGACAGTCCATGAGCAGTTCTTC.

This clonotype was detected a few times. The V and J genes are TRBV29-1 and TRBJ2-3; 15 nucleotides agree with TRBD2. The germline V gene has CDR1 SQVTM and CDR2 ANQGSEA. With V trimmed by 3 bases and J by 1 base, 11 bases remained unmatched. The length of the CDR3 is 19 residues. The CDR3 DNA sequence: TGCAGCGTTGACGGCCCCGGGACTAGCGGGGGGTACGGCACAGATACGCAGTATTTT. Translation: CSVDGPGTSGGYGTDTQYF.

The table lists this clonotype with a few counts. The V gene is TRBV7-2, the J gene TRBJ2-1, with D tentatively TRBD2 (7 bases). Looked up from germline, CDR1 is SGHTA and CDR2 is FQGNSA. The CDR3 has 17 residues. The V gene lost 7 bases and the J gene lost 1 base, with 20 bases spanning the gap. CDR3 sequence: CASTAHRGGRSYNEQFF. CDR3 nucleotides: TGTGCCAGCACGGCTCATAGGGGGGGCCGGTCCTACAATGAGCAGTTCTTC.

In its sample, this clonotype was seen a few times. The chain's CDR3 is CASSGQDRYYNEQFF. CDR3 DNA: TGTGCCAGCAGTGGCCAGGACAGGTACTACAATGAGCAGTTCTTC. V usage is TRBV28 and J usage is TRBJ2-1; 7 bases line up with TRBD1. Germline V gives CDR1 MDHEN, CDR2 SYDVKM. The J segment lost 3 bases and the V segment lost 5 bases, leaving 7 bases of the junction unmatched. CDR3 length: 15 residues.

V usage is TRBV7-2 and J usage is TRBJ1-1, with D perhaps matching TRBD1 (5 bases). With 2 bases removed from V and 1 base from J, the gap between germline ends came to 14 bases. Germline lookup yields CDR1 SGHTA and CDR2 FQGNSA. CDR3 length equals 16 residues. The CDR3 loop reads CASSLKGQGSNTEAFF. Written as DNA, the CDR3 is TGTGCCAGCAGCTTAAAGGGGCAGGGTTCGAACACTGAAGCTTTCTTT.

This chain uses TRBV2 with TRBJ2-5; D is possibly TRBD1 (6 bases). Per the germline V gene, CDR1 is SNHLY and CDR2 is FYNNEI. V was shortened by 6 bases and J by 5 bases, with 16 bases between the two germline ends. The length of the CDR3 is 14 residues. In nucleotides, the CDR3 is TGTGCCAGCAGCATGACAGGCAGTGCGGAGACCCAGTACTTC. Protein: CASSMTGSAETQYF.